The 20 T cell receptor beta chains in this list originate from one sample, sequenced in a study of early T cells in non-severe SARS-CoV-2 infection. TCRdb used MiXCR to reprocess the 5' RACE reads, holding one entry per CDR3 protein. The data contain roughly 40,000 distinct CDR3 sequences, roughly 6% of them singletons. Sequencing was done on a sample of whole blood. The receptors were sampled from an adult who was a healthcare worker with PCR-confirmed SARS-CoV-2 infection or an uninfected control (not recorded which).

The gene calls are TRBV30 and TRBJ1-1; TRBD1 aligns across 8 bases. The V gene end was trimmed by 5 bases and the J gene end by 2 bases; junction bases not matched to a gene: 1. CDR3 length: 12 amino acids. CDR1 and CDR2 (germline): GTSNPN, SVGIG (reference sequence). CDR3 loop: CAWGTGNTEAFF. The CDR3 DNA sequence: TGTGCCTGGGGGACAGGAAACACTGAAGCTTTCTTT.

The genes are TRBV2 and TRBJ2-3; 10 positions match TRBD2. The germline CDR1 and CDR2 sequences are SNHLY and FYNNEI. The CDR3 consists of 15 residues. V was clipped by 4 bases and J by 4 bases; unmatched bases: 5. DNA of the CDR3: TGTGCCAGCAGTGGTAGCGGGGGGCCCGCAGATACGCAGTATTTT. Its protein product is CASSGSGGPADTQYF.

The chain couples TRBV20-1 to TRBJ2-1; the match to TRBD1 covers 11 bases. J gave up 7 bases and V 6 bases, and 11 bases lay outside the gene matches. The CDR3 is 15 residues long. Germline CDR1 reads DFQATT; CDR2 reads SNEGSKA (reference sequence). The CDR3 sequence is CSASSGTGGTNEQFF. The CDR3 DNA is TGCAGTGCCAGCTCCGGGACAGGGGGTACAAATGAGCAGTTCTTC.

This rearrangement joins TRBV5-1 to TRBJ2-7; no definite D call. Between the trimmed V and J ends, which lost 5 bases and 0 bases, there was a span of 12 bases. The CDR3 is 14 amino acids. The germline V gene encodes CDR1 SGHRS and CDR2 YFSETQ. Here the CDR3 DNA reads TGCGCCAGCAGTGGAACACCAAGCTCCTACGAGCAGTACTTC. Translation: CASSGTPSSYEQYF.

This clonotype was counted many times. The rearrangement links TRBV20-1 to TRBJ2-3; D is perhaps TRBD2 (5 bases). V lost 0 bases and J lost 0, with 10 bases in between. The CDR3 has 15 amino acids. The V gene's germline CDR1 is DFQATT and CDR2 SNEGSKA (reference sequence). The CDR3 protein is CSARDSRTSTDTQYF. CDR3 nucleotide sequence: TGCAGTGCTAGAGACTCCCGGACTAGCACAGATACGCAGTATTTT.

This clonotype has at least ten counts. CDR3 bases: TGTGCCTGGGCTCGGGGGGGCTACAATGAGCAGTTCTTC. This gives the protein CAWARGGYNEQFF. The chain uses TRBV30 and TRBJ2-1; 8 nucleotides agree with TRBD2. CDR3 size: 13 residues. Unmatched junction bases numbered 3, after V lost 5 bases and J lost 3 bases. Germline V gene sequence: CDR1 GTSNPN, CDR2 SVGIG (reference sequence).

The table lists this clonotype with a few counts. The CDR3 is CASSLVATGGANPGANVLTF. The CDR3 DNA reads TGTGCCAGCAGCTTAGTAGCCACCGGGGGGGCCAACCCTGGGGCCAACGTCCTGACTTTC. The chain carries TRBV7-2 and TRBJ2-6; 8 nucleotides match TRBD2. The CDR3 has 20 amino acids. Losses at the gene ends were 1 base for V and 2 bases for J; bases not matched to a gene: 13. CDR1 SGHTA and CDR2 FQGNSA come from the germline V gene.

This clonotype was picked up many times. The rearrangement uses TRBV28 and TRBJ2-7; D gene ambiguous. In germline, CDR1 is MDHEN, CDR2 SYDVKM. The CDR3 runs 12 residues. Trimming took 1 base from V and 4 from J, leaving 5 bases between them. Written as DNA, the CDR3 is TGTGCCAGCAGTTTATTGAGTTACGAGCAGTACTTC. Translating gives CASSLLSYEQYF. Drawing the rest from reference TRBV28 and TRBJ2-7, the complete variable domain is DVKVTQSSRYLVKRTGEKVFLECVQDMDHENMFWYRQDPGLGLRLIYFSYDVKMKEKGDIPEGYSVSREKKERFSLILESASTNQTSMYLCASSLLSYEQYFGPGTRLTVT.

This clonotype was seen many times. This sequence joins TRBV28 and TRBJ1-5; 8 nucleotides agree with TRBD1. CDR3 length: 14 residues. V lost 5 bases to trimming and J lost 1 base; unmatched junction nucleotides: 1. Germline values: CDR1 MDHEN, CDR2 SYDVKM. This CDR3 reads CASSRTGSNQPQHF. CDR3 DNA sequence: TGTGCCAGCAGTCGGACAGGGAGCAATCAGCCCCAGCATTTT.

This clonotype has ten or more counts. The chain combines TRBV24-1 with TRBJ2-7, with D possibly TRBD2 on 6 matching bases. Germline V gives CDR1 KGHDR, CDR2 SFDVKD. This CDR3 has 13 residues. The V end was cut by 3 bases, the J end by 5 bases, with 10 bases between. The DNA of the CDR3 is TGTGCCACCAGTGATGTGCGGGGACACGAGCAGTACTTC. Its translation is CATSDVRGHEQYF.

The chain couples TRBV7-9 to TRBJ1-6; D is undetermined. Trimming removed 0 bases at V and 6 bases at J, with 0 bases between. The CDR3 loop spans 12 amino acids. The germline V gene has CDR1 SEHNR and CDR2 FQNEAQ (reference sequence). Written as DNA, the CDR3 is TGTGCCAGCAGCTTAGCTAATTCACCCCTCCACTTT. The encoded protein is CASSLANSPLHF.

On this clonotype itself: This may arise from a read error, as a much more abundant clone is one base away. The chain joins TRBV7-3 to TRBJ1-1; possible D gene TRBD1, 5 bases. From germline, CDR1 is SGHTA and CDR2 FQGTGA. The CDR3 totals 13 residues. The V end lost 3 bases, the J end lost 1 base, and 6 bases lay between the germline ends. The CDR3 DNA reads as TGTGCCAGCAGCTTGGACACGAACACTGAAGCTTTCTTT. Amino acids: CASSLDTNTEAFF.

At least ten counts were recorded for this clonotype. This chain joins TRBV12-3 or TRBV12-4 and TRBJ2-4, with TRBD1 as a possible D gene (5 bases). V was pared by 5 bases and J by 6 bases, with 8 bases between. This CDR3 contains 12 residues. CDR3 protein: CASSGDRNIQYF. The CDR3 nucleotides are TGTGCCAGCAGTGGAGACAGAAACATTCAGTACTTC.

The chain employs TRBV2 and TRBJ2-3; D might be TRBD2 (5 bases). With 0 bases removed from V and 0 bases from J, the gap between germline ends came to 7 bases. The CDR3 has 15 residues. Germline V CDR1 and CDR2: SNHLY, FYNNEI. The CDR3 DNA sequence: TGTGCCAGCAGTGAAGCATGGACTAGCACAGATACGCAGTATTTT. This encodes CASSEAWTSTDTQYF.

This clonotype has at least ten counts. The chain links TRBV3-1 to TRBJ2-7, with D perhaps matching TRBD1 (5 bases). Trimming left V 7 bases short and J 2 bases short, with 30 bases between. The CDR3 has 19 residues. Germline V gene data show CDR1 as LGHDT and CDR2 as YNNKEL (reference sequence). CDR3 region: CASTLKKVPRQRGAYEQYF. The DNA for the CDR3 is TGTGCCAGCACCCTTAAAAAAGTCCCCCGACAGAGAGGTGCCTACGAGCAGTACTTC.

This clonotype was counted at least ten times. The chain employs TRBV3-1 and TRBJ2-5, with D uncertain. The CDR3 is made up of 15 amino acids. V lost 2 bases to trimming and J lost 4 bases, with 14 bases between them. The germline V gene has CDR1 LGHDT and CDR2 YNNKEL (reference sequence). CDR3 sequence: CASSQRRPSGETQYF. The CDR3 region has the DNA TGTGCCAGCAGCCAACGGAGACCCTCCGGAGAGACCCAGTACTTC.

In this sample, this clonotype turned up many times. The chain has TRBV28 and TRBJ2-5; tentative D call: TRBD2 (5 bases). With 4 bases removed from V and 4 bases from J, the gap between germline ends came to 16 bases. Germline V gives CDR1 MDHEN, CDR2 SYDVKM. The CDR3 has 15 amino acids. CDR3 nucleotide sequence: TGTGCCAGCAGTTCCGTCGAGGGTGGGTTAGAGACCCAGTACTTC. It codes for CASSSVEGGLETQYF.

The table lists this clonotype with many counts. This rearrangement joins TRBV5-1 to TRBJ2-1; D is tentatively TRBD1 or TRBD2 (5 bases each). The CDR3 is 16 residues long. V was trimmed by 0 bases and J by 0 bases, leaving 10 bases between them. From germline, CDR1 is SGHRS and CDR2 YFSETQ. The CDR3 nucleotides are TGCGCCAGCAGCTTGGCCGGGGCACGCTCCTACAATGAGCAGTTCTTC. Its translation is CASSLAGARSYNEQFF.

V and J are TRBV5-6 and TRBJ1-1; D gene ambiguous. Looked up from germline, CDR1 is SGHDT and CDR2 is YYEEEE. This CDR3 has 15 residues. The ends were cut back, 5 bases at V and 6 bases at J, with 20 bases in the middle. CDR3 bases: TGTGCCAGCAGTAGAAGACCGGGAACTCTGCCTGAAGCTTTCTTT. This gives the protein CASSRRPGTLPEAFF. Variable domain in full (rest from reference TRBV5-6 and TRBJ1-1): DAGVTQSPTHLIKTRGQQVTLRCSPKSGHDTVSWYQQALGQGPQFIFQYYEEEERQRGNFPDRFSGHQFPNYSSELNVNALLLGDSALYLCASSRRPGTLPEAFFGQGTRLTVV.

This chain joins TRBV11-1 and TRBJ2-7; 8 bases fit TRBD2. Trimming cost V 5 bases and J 3 bases; bases outside gene matches: 9. The CDR3 is made up of 15 amino acids. In germline, CDR1 is SGHAT, CDR2 FQDESV (reference sequence). The CDR3: CASSRLSGVDYEQYF. The CDR3 DNA is TGTGCCAGCAGCCGACTTAGCGGGGTCGACTACGAGCAGTACTTC.